This TCR beta chain originates from a study of long-term antiretroviral therapy in people with HIV. Every single participant having HIV got treatment inside the United States. The V end was cut by 1 base, the J end by 8 bases, with 17 bases between. Germline CDR1 is MNHNS and CDR2 is SASEGT. The CDR3 spans 16 residues. A word on this clone: The antigen is not known.

This was the immunoSEQ v3.0 assay at survey level. The assay was immunoSEQ multiplex PCR, and TCRdb's table has in-frame clones only and misses some. There are about 33,000 clones in the sample; about 83% occur only once, and just over 7% lies in the top ten. Study findings and constraints: Upon ART, diversity increased but remained lower than transplant donor controls.

The rearrangement links TRBV6-1 to TRBJ1-4, with D hard to call. The starting material was unsorted PBMCs, obtained 2 years after starting antiretroviral therapy. This clonotype originated in a woman aged 45 to 65 with HIV. CDR3 sequence: CASSEDLLGRGEKLFF. The CDR3 nucleotides read TGTGCCAGCAGTGAAGATTTGTTGGGCAGAGGGGAAAAACTGTTTTTT.